The 5 T cell receptor beta chains given below trace back to one sample, sequenced in a study of shared clonotypes between healthy human individuals. Repertoires were generated with immunoSEQ multiplex PCR, while TCRdb's copy carries only in-frame clones and drops some. The sample lists around 600,000 clones, roughly 98% seen once, with 0.3% to 0.35% in the top ten. Cells designated naive CD8 were CD45RO-negative and were positively selected for CCR7, with terminally differentiated effector memory CD45RA+ cells excluded. Sequencing was done on a sample of naive CD8+ T cells sorted from blood. The receptors were gathered from a man younger than 40 in good health.

V and J are TRBV7-9 and TRBJ2-1; D may be TRBD1 or TRBD2 (6 bases each). The CDR3 is 16 residues long. Trimming removed 4 bases from V and 4 bases from J, with 17 bases in between. Per germline, CDR1 SEHNR and CDR2 FQNEAQ (reference sequence). This chain's CDR3 is CASSSRGDGRYNEQFF. In nucleotides, the CDR3 is TGTGCCAGCAGCTCAAGGGGGGACGGACGATACAATGAGCAGTTCTTC.

The rearrangement links TRBV27 to TRBJ2-7, with D perhaps matching TRBD2 (6 bases). The germline gives CDR1 MNHEY, CDR2 SMNVEV (reference sequence). The CDR3 consists of 13 residues. V was clipped by 2 bases and J by 4 bases, with 9 bases between them. CDR3 DNA sequence: TGTGCCAGCAGTTTACTGGAGGGGTACGAGCAGTACTTC. Encoded protein: CASSLLEGYEQYF.

The genes are TRBV7-9 and TRBJ2-4, with 8 bases that match TRBD2. Germline trimming cut 5 bases from V and 1 base from J; bases unmatched to any gene: 7. The germline CDR1 and CDR2 sequences are SEHNR and FQNEAQ (reference sequence). The CDR3 totals 16 residues. CDR3 bases: TGTGCCAGCAGCCCTACTAGCGGACCTGCCAAAAACATTCAGTACTTC. This encodes CASSPTSGPAKNIQYF.

A note on this clone: This same CDR3 is encoded by further DNA sequences in the sample. The chain has TRBV29-1 and TRBJ2-7, with TRBD1 matching 7 bases. The trim removed 5 bases at V and 3 bases at J, leaving 4 bases unmatched. Germline CDR1 SQVTM, CDR2 ANQGSEA. The CDR3 length is 12 residues. CDR3 protein: CSVRRQGYEQYF. Here the CDR3 DNA reads TGCAGCGTTCGACGACAGGGCTACGAGCAGTACTTC.

CDR3 sequence reads: CASSFICEMNTEAFF. CDR3 DNA sequence: TGCGCCAGCAGCTTTATCTGCGAAATGAACACTGAAGCTTTCTTT. V is TRBV5-1 and J is TRBJ1-1; no definite D call. CDR3 length: 15 residues. CDR1 and CDR2 (germline): SGHRS, YFSETQ. Trimming removed 2 bases at V and 0 bases at J, with 11 bases between.